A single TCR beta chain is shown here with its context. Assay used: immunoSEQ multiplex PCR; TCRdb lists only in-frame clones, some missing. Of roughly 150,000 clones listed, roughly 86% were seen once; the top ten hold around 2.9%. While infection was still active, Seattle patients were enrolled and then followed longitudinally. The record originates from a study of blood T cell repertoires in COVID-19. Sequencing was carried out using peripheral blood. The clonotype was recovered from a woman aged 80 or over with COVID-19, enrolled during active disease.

The CDR3 region has the DNA TGTGCCAGCAGCTTGGGGGGCCTAGCGGTAAACACCGGGGAGCTGTTTTTT. Amino acids: CASSLGGLAVNTGELFF. The J gene is TRBJ2-2, the V gene TRBV5-8; TRBD2 aligns across 7 bases. CDR3 length: 17 residues. V shed 0 bases, J shed 2 bases, and the junction held 7 bases outside the gene matches. Looked up from germline, CDR1 is SGHTS and CDR2 is YDEGEE.